The 6 T cell receptor beta chains reported below all come from one sample, sequenced in a study of shared clonotypes between healthy human individuals. The data were produced by immunoSEQ multiplex PCR, yet TCRdb's version contains in-frame clones alone and is incomplete. In the table there are approximately 2,000,000 clones, approximately 90% of which are singletons. Sequences were obtained from naive CD4+ T cells from PBMCs. Subset denoted: CD45RA+ positively selected. The receptor set was obtained from a man aged 18 to 30 in good health. Some clones in this sample may be carry-over from other donors' samples.

A remark on this clone: The sample has other DNA sequences that encode this CDR3 too. The V gene is TRBV5-1, the J gene TRBJ1-1, with a tentative D call TRBD1 (5 bases). CDR3 length: 14 amino acids. Between the trimmed V and J ends, which lost 0 bases and 3 bases, there was a span of 9 bases. CDR1 and CDR2 (germline): SGHRS, YFSETQ. CDR3 protein: CASSLGGRDTEAFF. Here the CDR3 DNA reads TGCGCCAGCAGCTTGGGCGGCAGGGACACTGAAGCTTTCTTT.

V gene TRBV7-9 combines with J gene TRBJ1-4; 8 nucleotides line up with TRBD1. Trimming took 4 bases from V and 5 from J; bases not matched to a gene: 18. The CDR3 is 19 amino acids. Germline-derived CDR1 and CDR2 are SEHNR and FQNEAQ (reference sequence). The CDR3 loop is CASSSTQTSRQGLNEKLFF. CDR3 DNA sequence: TGTGCCAGCAGCTCCACCCAGACGTCACGACAGGGGCTCAATGAAAAACTGTTTTTT.

Comment on this clone: The identical CDR3 is also encoded by other nucleotide sequences in the sample. The chain combines TRBV28 with TRBJ1-2, with no clear D. The length of the CDR3 is 14 residues. V lost 1 base, J lost 0 bases, and 6 bases lay in between. Germline V gene sequence: CDR1 MDHEN, CDR2 SYDVKM. The CDR3 protein is CASSLFRTNYGYTF. In DNA, the CDR3 is TGTGCCAGCAGTTTATTCAGGACTAACTATGGCTACACCTTC.

A single count supports this clone. The gene calls are TRBV28 and TRBJ2-7; tentatively, D is TRBD1 (5 bases). The V end was cut by 5 bases, the J end by 1 base, with 15 bases between. This CDR3 is built from 15 residues. CDR1 MDHEN and CDR2 SYDVKM come from the germline V gene. CDR3 region: CASSQASGISYEQYF. The CDR3, as DNA: TGTGCCAGCAGTCAAGCCTCAGGGATTTCCTACGAGCAGTACTTC.

CDR3 sequence: CASSLSAGTTNTEAFF. The CDR3 bases are TGTGCCAGCAGCTTATCCGCAGGGACTACGAACACTGAAGCTTTCTTT. The V gene is TRBV7-6, the J gene TRBJ1-1; a possible D gene is TRBD1 (5 bases). Trimming removed 2 bases from V and 1 base from J, with 14 bases in between. The CDR3 is 16 residues long. Per germline, CDR1 SGHVS and CDR2 FNYEAQ.

A note on this clone: Other nucleotide sequences in the sample specify the same CDR3. This chain uses TRBV18 with TRBJ2-7, with D possibly matching TRBD1 (6 bases). The germline gives CDR1 KGHSH, CDR2 LQKENI. This CDR3 has 14 amino acids. The ends were cut back, 3 bases at V and 0 bases at J, with 9 bases in the middle. The CDR3 DNA sequence: TGTGCCAGCTCACCCCGGACAGACTCCTACGAGCAGTACTTC. Translated: CASSPRTDSYEQYF.